The 28 T cell receptor beta chains below come from one sample, sequenced in a study of cytomegalovirus exposure and HLA in healthy donors. Primers for the PCR totalled 60 Vbeta and 13 Jbeta. The repertoire was sequenced with immunoSEQ multiplex PCR; TCRdb's copy has only in-frame clones and lacks some. This table holds some 150,000 clones, about 64% found once. The sequenced material came from PBMCs. The receptors come from a woman in her thirties or forties in good health and CMV-seronegative.

The rearrangement uses TRBV28 and TRBJ1-5, with TRBD1 matching 7 bases. The CDR3 covers 14 residues. Germline CDR1 MDHEN, CDR2 SYDVKM. The trim removed 6 bases at V and 4 bases at J, leaving 6 bases unmatched. This chain's CDR3 is CASRIQTGNQPQHF. CDR3 DNA: TGTGCCAGCAGAATTCAGACAGGGAATCAGCCCCAGCATTTT.

This clone was seen more than once but under ten times. V gene TRBV2 combines with J gene TRBJ2-5, with 11 nucleotides matching TRBD2. From germline, CDR1 is SNHLY and CDR2 FYNNEI. V was pared by 5 bases and J by 5 bases, with 7 bases of the junction left unmatched. This CDR3 spans 15 amino acids. CDR3 coding DNA: TGTGCCAGCAGTTTTAGCGGGGGGGCCGGGGAGACCCAGTACTTC. Translation gives CASSFSGGAGETQYF.

This sequence joins TRBV6-1 and TRBJ1-2; possible D gene TRBD1, 6 bases. The CDR3 covers 15 residues. Germline V gives CDR1 MNHNS, CDR2 SASEGT. V gave up 0 bases and J gave up 8 bases, with 16 bases separating them. The CDR3 DNA reads as TGTGCCAGCAGTGAAGCACGGCGGGGGGCGAAAGGCTACACCTTC. Its translation is CASSEARRGAKGYTF.

The genes are TRBV7-8 and TRBJ2-1; 9 bases align to TRBD2. J gave up 6 bases and V 3 bases, and 9 bases lay outside the gene matches. Germline CDR1 reads SGHVS; CDR2 reads FQNEAQ. The CDR3 has 16 amino acids. The CDR3 sequence: CASSLGRLLAGNEQFF. CDR3 nucleotide sequence: TGTGCCAGCAGCTTGGGGAGGTTACTAGCGGGCAATGAGCAGTTCTTC.

This clone was recorded a few times. This specimen includes other DNA sequences encoding the same CDR3. The V and J genes are TRBV10-3 and TRBJ2-3, with a tentative D call TRBD2 (7 bases). With 6 bases removed from V and 6 bases from J, the gap between germline ends came to 13 bases. There are 13 residues in the CDR3. The germline gives CDR1 ENHRY, CDR2 SYGVKD. The CDR3 region has the DNA TGTGCCATCAGGGGCGGGGGCGCGGATACGCAGTATTTT. This encodes CAIRGGGADTQYF.

J is TRBJ2-2 and V is TRBV9; D perhaps matches TRBD1 (5 bases). CDR1 is SGDLS, CDR2 YYNGEE, per germline. V lost 3 bases and J 8 bases, leaving 17 bases between the germline ends. The CDR3 length is 15 residues. DNA of the CDR3: TGTGCCAGCAGCGGAACAGGTACCCAAGTGGGGGAGCTGTTTTTT. Its translation: CASSGTGTQVGELFF.

V and J are TRBV30 and TRBJ1-2; no definite D call. This CDR3 spans 13 amino acids. The V gene's germline CDR1 is GTSNPN and CDR2 SVGIG (reference sequence). V lost 0 bases, J lost 7 bases, and 12 bases lay in between. The CDR3 DNA sequence: TGTGCCTGGAGTGTCGGAGCCGCGGGTGGCTACACCTTC. The encoded protein is CAWSVGAAGGYTF.

This rearrangement joins TRBV9 to TRBJ1-5, with TRBD1 matching 7 bases. Germline V gene sequence: CDR1 SGDLS, CDR2 YYNGEE. This CDR3 spans 14 amino acids. V was pared by 4 bases and J by 3 bases, with 4 bases of the junction left unmatched. The CDR3 DNA follows: TGTGCCAGCAGCCGGGACAGCGCCAATCAGCCCCAGCATTTT. Amino acid sequence: CASSRDSANQPQHF.

The genes are TRBV18 and TRBJ2-7; maybe TRBD2 (5 bases). The CDR3 length is 17 residues. Germline lookup yields CDR1 KGHSH and CDR2 LQKENI. Trimming left V 1 base short and J 2 bases short, with 18 bases between. The CDR3 protein is CASSPRAGLADAYEQYF. The CDR3 DNA is TGTGCCAGCTCACCACGGGCTGGGCTAGCTGACGCCTACGAGCAGTACTTC.

This clone came up a few times. The chain links TRBV11-2 to TRBJ2-5; D possibly corresponds to TRBD2 (6 bases). The CDR3 consists of 14 residues. CDR1 and CDR2 from the germline V gene are SGHAT and FQNNGV. V shed 5 bases and J shed 4 bases, with 14 bases lying between them. CDR3 residues: CASSLRREGETQYF. CDR3 sequence (DNA): TGTGCCAGCAGCCTAAGGAGGGAAGGAGAGACCCAGTACTTC.

V usage is TRBV6-5 and J usage is TRBJ2-7, with 7 bases matching TRBD1. Germline CDR1 reads MNHEY; CDR2 reads SVGAGI. There are 14 residues in the CDR3. Trimming removed 7 bases from V and 1 base from J; junction bases left unmatched: 7. CDR3 DNA sequence: TGTGCCAGCACTGACGACAGGGATTCCTACGAGCAGTACTTC. Translated, it gives CASTDDRDSYEQYF.

The gene calls are TRBV27 and TRBJ1-5, with 11 positions matching TRBD1. The germline V gene encodes CDR1 MNHEY and CDR2 SMNVEV (reference sequence). The CDR3 has 16 amino acids. V was pared by 5 bases and J by 2 bases, with 5 bases of the junction left unmatched. Here the CDR3 reads CASSLRTGGGNQPQHF. The CDR3 nucleotides are TGTGCCAGCAGTCTCCGGACAGGGGGCGGCAATCAGCCCCAGCATTTT.

This chain joins TRBV28 and TRBJ2-7; D is undetermined. The CDR3 consists of 12 residues. The germline V gene has CDR1 MDHEN and CDR2 SYDVKM. With 5 bases removed from V and 4 bases from J, the gap between germline ends came to 9 bases. In DNA, the CDR3 is TGTGCCAGCAGTACATACAGTTACGAGCAGTACTTC. Its translation is CASSTYSYEQYF.

The sample holds one count of this clone. This sequence joins TRBV5-4 and TRBJ2-5; TRBD2 aligns across 10 bases. The CDR3 contains 16 residues. Germline CDR1 SGHNT, CDR2 YYREEE (reference sequence). Losses at the gene ends were 0 bases for V and 1 base for J; bases not matched to a gene: 3. The CDR3 DNA reads TGTGCCAGCAGCTTGGAGGCTAGCGGGGGCCAAGAGACCCAGTACTTC. Amino acids: CASSLEASGGQETQYF.

This chain links TRBV7-8 with TRBJ1-2, with TRBD1 as a possible D gene (5 bases). The V gene's germline CDR1 is SGHVS and CDR2 FQNEAQ. The CDR3 spans 15 residues. With 1 base removed from V and 4 bases from J, the gap between germline ends came to 13 bases. CDR3 region: CASSLGGTHPYGYTF. The CDR3 DNA is TGTGCCAGCAGCTTAGGAGGGACTCATCCCTATGGCTACACCTTC.

Points on this clone: Additional DNA sequences in this sample encode the identical CDR3. The CDR3 loop is CAWSVGTGYGYTF. DNA for the CDR3: TGTGCCTGGAGTGTAGGGACTGGCTATGGCTACACCTTC. This chain uses TRBV30 with TRBJ1-2; D may be TRBD1 (5 bases). This CDR3 is 13 amino acids long. V gave up 0 bases and J gave up 4 bases, with 9 bases separating them. Looked up from germline, CDR1 is GTSNPN and CDR2 is SVGIG (reference sequence).

The chain links TRBV5-1 to TRBJ2-5; 8 nucleotides agree with TRBD1. This CDR3 spans 15 amino acids. Trimming took 1 base from V and 5 from J; bases not matched to a gene: 7. In germline, CDR1 is SGHRS, CDR2 YFSETQ. CDR3 coding DNA: TGCGCCAGCAGCTTGTCGGGACAGGCATGGGAGACCCAGTACTTC. As protein: CASSLSGQAWETQYF.

V is TRBV28 and J is TRBJ1-4, with D possibly TRBD1 on 5 matching bases. Trimming removed 2 bases at V and 6 bases at J, with 10 bases between. Looked up from germline, CDR1 is MDHEN and CDR2 is SYDVKM. There are 14 residues in the CDR3. Here the CDR3 reads CASSLEGEDEKLFF. CDR3 nucleotides: TGTGCCAGCAGTTTAGAAGGGGAGGATGAAAAACTGTTTTTT.

This clone turned up a few times. The CDR3 reads CASSSSGGNSPLHF. The CDR3 coding sequence is TGCGCCAGCAGCTCCTCAGGGGGAAACTCACCCCTCCACTTT. The chain has TRBV5-1 and TRBJ1-6, with 7 bases aligning to TRBD1. This CDR3 spans 14 amino acids. Germline values: CDR1 SGHRS, CDR2 YFSETQ. The trim removed 3 bases at V and 10 bases at J, leaving 7 bases unmatched.

V and J are TRBV18 and TRBJ2-7; D unclear. Trimming pared 3 bases from V and 4 bases from J, leaving 7 bases between. Per germline, CDR1 KGHSH and CDR2 LQKENI. The CDR3 contains 12 residues. The CDR3, as DNA: TGTGCCAGCTCACCTGACTCTTACGAGCAGTACTTC. Amino acid sequence: CASSPDSYEQYF.

This rearrangement joins TRBV27 to TRBJ1-1; 8 bases are shared with TRBD1. Germline V CDR1 and CDR2: MNHEY, SMNVEV (reference sequence). Germline trimming cut 5 bases from V and 9 bases from J; bases unmatched to any gene: 5. The length of the CDR3 is 12 residues. The CDR3 loop reads CASSLRTGKAFF. The CDR3 nucleotides read TGTGCCAGCAGTCTTCGGACAGGGAAAGCTTTCTTT.

The chain has TRBV5-6 and TRBJ2-3; 7 bases fit TRBD1. Germline assignment: CDR1 SGHDT and CDR2 YYEEEE. Unmatched junction bases numbered 8, after V lost 0 bases and J lost 1 base. The CDR3 contains 17 residues. CDR3 nucleotides: TGTGCCAGCAGCTTGGCCCCCGACAGGGAAGGCACAGATACGCAGTATTTT. Translating it yields CASSLAPDREGTDTQYF.

Written as DNA, the CDR3 is TGTGCCAGCAGGGCCTCCCAGGGGGGTCAGCCCCAGCATTTT. This translates into CASRASQGGQPQHF. The chain employs TRBV2 and TRBJ1-5; 7 bases are a match to TRBD1. Losses at the gene ends were 6 bases for V and 6 bases for J; bases not matched to a gene: 8. CDR3 length equals 14 residues. Germline assignment: CDR1 SNHLY and CDR2 FYNNEI.

The chain recombines TRBV29-1 with TRBJ1-2, with 7 bases aligning to TRBD1. After removal of 5 bases from V and 12 bases from J, the junction contained 18 bases not matched to a gene. Germline CDR1 and CDR2: SQVTM and ANQGSEA. The CDR3 totals 14 residues. This chain's CDR3 is CSVITILGQGVDTF. CDR3 DNA: TGCAGCGTTATAACCATTTTGGGGCAGGGGGTTGACACCTTC.

V and J are TRBV5-1 and TRBJ2-2; D may be TRBD1 (5 bases). Deletions cut 0 bases from V and 4 bases from J, with 10 bases between. CDR1 and CDR2 from the germline V gene are SGHRS and YFSETQ. This CDR3 has 15 residues. CDR3 in DNA: TGCGCCAGCAGCTTGGGGGCAGGGCTCACCGGGGAGCTGTTTTTT. Amino acids: CASSLGAGLTGELFF.

A note on this clone: The sample contains more than one DNA sequence encoding this CDR3. The chain links TRBV4-3 to TRBJ2-3, with 8 bases that match TRBD2. Germline V gene sequence: CDR1 LGHNA, CDR2 YSLEER. The CDR3 loop spans 14 amino acids. V shed 4 bases and J 5 bases; nucleotides not matched to a gene: 5. The CDR3 loop reads CASSPGGAGDTQYF. In nucleotides, the CDR3 is TGCGCCAGCAGCCCGGGGGGGGCCGGAGATACGCAGTATTTT.

This sequence joins TRBV7-2 and TRBJ2-3, with no clear D. V was trimmed by 6 bases and J by 0 bases, leaving 7 bases between them. The CDR3 spans 13 residues. The germline CDR1 and CDR2 sequences are SGHTA and FQGNSA. DNA of the CDR3: TGTGCCAGCAGGCCGACTAGCACAGATACGCAGTATTTT. Amino acid sequence: CASRPTSTDTQYF.

In this sample, this clone turned up a few times. The chain is built from TRBV7-2 and TRBJ1-2; 10 bases match TRBD1. The CDR3 loop spans 15 amino acids. The V gene end was trimmed by 2 bases and the J gene end by 7 bases; junction bases not matched to a gene: 7. Germline CDR1 reads SGHTA; CDR2 reads FQGNSA. The CDR3 is CASSLTRQGAGGYTF. The CDR3 DNA is TGTGCCAGCAGCTTAACGCGACAGGGGGCGGGTGGCTACACCTTC.